A single sample is the source of the 21 T cell receptor delta chains below, sequenced in a study of gamma-delta T cells after stem cell transplantation. TCRdb reanalysed the RT-PCR reads via CATT. The data contain around 3,000 delta-chain clones, around 1.7% of them singletons. The sequencing sample was made of gamma-delta T cells. These receptors were collected from a human donor. It is not recorded whose cells these are; they may come from a transplant donor.

About this clone itself: The protein TCRdb lists belongs to a much larger clone and differs from this DNA's translation at residue 11, which points to a read error; the protein shown is made from the DNA. The V gene is TRDV2, the J gene TRDJ1, with 9 bases fitting TRDD3. Trimming removed 1 base from V and 1 base from J; junction bases left unmatched: 9. CDR3 length: 17 residues. The germline V gene has CDR1 GEAIGNYY and CDR2 EKD. This chain's CDR3 is CACDTVGDIRPTDKLIF. For the CDR3, the DNA is TGTGCCTGTGACACAGTGGGGGATATAAGGCCCACCGATAAACTCATCTTT.

With respect to this clone: A far larger clone is only one base removed, so a read error is likely. Other DNA sequences in this specimen translate into the identical CDR3. The chain uses TRDV2 and TRDJ1, with 8 bases aligning to TRDD3. This CDR3 is 18 amino acids long. Germline V CDR1 and CDR2: GEAIGNYY, EKD. Trimming removed 3 bases from V and 5 bases from J; junction bases left unmatched: 19. CDR3 coding DNA: TGTGCCTGTGACCCCCTGAGGCTAGGGGATACCCGGCTTGATAAACTCATCTTT. It codes for CACDPLRLGDTRLDKLIF.

A few counts support this clone. A single base is all that separates this from a far larger clone, so a read error is likely. Other DNA sequences within the sample encode an identical CDR3. The CDR3 spells CACDPAGGYGTRTDKLIF. The CDR3 bases are TGTGCCTGTGACCCCGCTGGGGGATACGGGACAAGGACCGATAAACTCATCTTC. This chain links TRDV2 with TRDJ1, with 12 bases identical to TRDD3. The CDR3 sequence is 18 residues long. Germline values: CDR1 GEAIGNYY, CDR2 EKD.

This clone is deemed medium-sized. A much larger clone differs by one base, so this may be a read error. The sample holds other DNA sequences that translate to the same CDR3. The chain recombines TRDV2 with TRDJ1, with D maybe TRDD3 (5 bases). Trimming pared 4 bases from V and 0 bases from J, leaving 23 bases between. Germline V gene data show CDR1 as GEAIGNYY and CDR2 as EKD. The CDR3 loop spans 18 amino acids. Written as DNA, the CDR3 is TGTGCCTGTGAACCTCTAACCTTACTAGGGATCCACACCGATAAACTCATCTTT. Its protein product is CACEPLTLLGIHTDKLIF.

This clone counts as large (0.1 to 1%). This CDR3 is also generated by other DNA sequences in the sample. The chain couples TRDV2 to TRDJ1; D may be TRDD3 (6 bases). Germline V gives CDR1 GEAIGNYY, CDR2 EKD. Trimming shortened V by 0 bases and J by 1 base, and 17 bases separated the two germline ends. The CDR3 length is 17 residues. CDR3: CACDTVYRGGTTDKLIF. The CDR3 bases are TGTGCCTGTGACACCGTTTATAGGGGGGGAACCACCGATAAACTCATCTTT.

This clone was recorded a few times. The protein recorded in TCRdb matches a much larger clone and deviates from this DNA's translation at residue 6, suggesting a read error; the protein here is obtained by translating the DNA. Other nucleotide sequences in the sample specify the same CDR3. The CDR3 bases are TGTGCCTGTGACACGCTGGGGGACCTTCCTATGGGGGAACTCATCTTT. Protein: CACDTLGDLPMGELIF. This chain uses TRDV2 with TRDJ1; D possibly uses TRDD2 or TRDD3 (8 bases each). The CDR3 is 16 residues long. The germline V gene has CDR1 GEAIGNYY and CDR2 EKD. V was cut by 1 base and J by 9 bases, with 23 bases left in between.

This clone has just a few counts. A read error is the likely source, as a far larger clone sits one nucleotide away. Other DNA sequences of this sample code for an identical CDR3. The chain recombines TRDV2 with TRDJ1; D perhaps matches TRDD3 (5 bases). The CDR3 spans 16 residues. Trimming took off 0 bases at V and 0 bases at J, with 13 bases between the two ends. Germline CDR1 reads GEAIGNYY; CDR2 reads EKD. The CDR3 DNA reads TGTGCCTGTGACACCGTTGGGGAGGGGGACACCGATAAACTCATCTTT. This codes for CACDTVGEGDTDKLIF.

This clone occurred a few times. TCRdb shows a much larger clone's protein in place of this DNA's translation, and the two differ at residue 14, likely through a read error; the protein shown is translated from the DNA. The rearrangement links TRDV2 to TRDJ1; TRDD3 matches at 10 bases. J was trimmed by 0 bases and V by 1 base; bases with no gene match: 16. This CDR3 has 20 amino acids. Per the germline V gene, CDR1 is GEAIGNYY and CDR2 is EKD. CDR3 amino acids: CACDTVYGGDTRGDTDKLIF. Written as DNA, the CDR3 is TGTGCCTGTGACACGGTCTATGGGGGGGATACGCGGGGGGACACCGATAAACTCATCTTT.

By sample share, this clone is large. The same CDR3 is also encoded by other DNA sequences in this sample. The gene calls are TRDV2 and TRDJ1; 11 bases fit TRDD3. Germline V CDR1 and CDR2: GEAIGNYY, EKD. V was pared by 0 bases and J by 4 bases, with 12 bases of the junction left unmatched. This CDR3 has 18 residues. CDR3 DNA: TGTGCCTGTGACACCGTTGAGGTCCTGGGGGATACTCACGATAAACTCATCTTT. Its translation is CACDTVEVLGDTHDKLIF.

This clone came up a few times. V is TRDV2 and J is TRDJ1; 13 bases match TRDD3. The CDR3 is made up of 17 amino acids. Germline trimming cut 3 bases from V and 2 bases from J; bases unmatched to any gene: 8. CDR1 and CDR2 from the germline V gene are GEAIGNYY and EKD. The CDR3 is CACDSLLGDTQTDKLIF. The CDR3 nucleotides read TGTGCCTGTGACTCTCTACTGGGGGATACGCAAACCGATAAACTCATCTTT.

This clone showed up many times. TCRdb pairs this DNA with a much larger clone's protein that differs at residue 4, likely a read error; the protein shown was translated from the DNA. The chain couples TRDV2 to TRDJ1; 9 bases align to TRDD3. J gave up 0 bases and V 5 bases, and 12 bases lay outside the gene matches. Germline V gives CDR1 GEAIGNYY, CDR2 EKD. This CDR3 spans 17 amino acids. In nucleotides, the CDR3 is TGTGCCTGTGGCGGACTGGGGGACCTTCTTAACACCGATAAACTCATCTTT. Its translation is CACGGLGDLLNTDKLIF.

As regards this clone: A far bigger clonotype differs at one base, so this is likely a read error. The same CDR3 can be traced to other DNA sequences in this sample. CDR3: CACDTVGGGYEGWDDKLIF. Here the CDR3 DNA reads TGCGCCTGTGACACCGTCGGTGGGGGATACGAGGGTTGGGACGATAAACTCATCTTT. The chain uses TRDV2 and TRDJ1; 11 bases align to TRDD3. Germline CDR1 and CDR2: GEAIGNYY and EKD. The CDR3 has 19 amino acids.

Details on this clone: TCRdb records a much larger clone's protein for this DNA, with a difference at residue 10 that likely arises from a read error; the protein given is the translation of the DNA. The V call is TRDV2, the J call TRDJ1; D may be TRDD3 (5 bases). This CDR3 has 17 amino acids. V lost 3 bases to trimming and J lost 2 bases, with 21 bases between them. Germline CDR1 GEAIGNYY, CDR2 EKD. DNA of the CDR3: TGTGCCTGTGACGAAGTATATTCTGGGCAATTAACCGATAAACTCATCTTT. Its translation is CACDEVYSGQLTDKLIF.

A word on this clone: The protein TCRdb gives is from a much larger clone and does not agree with this DNA's translation at residue 7, likely a read error; the protein shown here comes from the DNA. The V call is TRDV2, the J call TRDJ1; 10 bases map to TRDD3. V gave up 3 bases and J gave up 0 bases; unmatched junction bases: 12. Germline CDR1 GEAIGNYY, CDR2 EKD. The CDR3 consists of 18 residues. The CDR3 region has the DNA TGTGCCTGTGACGCCGTACCGGGGGATACGCGGGACACCGATAAACTCATCTTT. Translation: CACDAVPGDTRDTDKLIF.

There are many counts of this clone. The genes are TRDV2 and TRDJ1, with TRDD3 matching over 7 bases. CDR3 length equals 17 residues. In germline, CDR1 is GEAIGNYY, CDR2 EKD. V trimming: 1 base; J trimming: 1 base; junction bases outside the gene matches: 11. The CDR3 nucleotides read TGTGCCTGTGACACACTGGGTGGGGGACCTTTCACCGATAAACTCATCTTT. Translation: CACDTLGGGPFTDKLIF.

Comments on this clone: The protein TCRdb lists belongs to a much larger clone and differs from this DNA's translation at residue 3, which points to a read error; the protein shown is made from the DNA. The chain is built from TRDV2 and TRDJ1; TRDD3 matches at 7 bases. The CDR3 contains 17 residues. The germline V gene has CDR1 GEAIGNYY and CDR2 EKD. CDR3 DNA sequence: TGTGCCCGTGACACCGTCGGGGGATCCCCTATTACCGATAAACTCATCTTT. Residues: CARDTVGGSPITDKLIF.

The chain recombines TRDV2 with TRDJ1, with 10 bases aligning to TRDD3. With 6 bases clipped from V and 1 base from J, the junction kept 7 bases outside the gene matches. From germline, CDR1 is GEAIGNYY and CDR2 EKD. CDR3 length: 15 amino acids. The CDR3 DNA follows: TGTGCCTGTCTTCTACTGGGGGATTCCACCGATAAACTCATCTTT. Protein sequence: CACLLLGDSTDKLIF.

Concerning this clone itself: This sequence is one base from a far larger clone and is likely a read error. The J gene is TRDJ1, the V gene TRDV2, with D tentatively TRDD2 or TRDD3 (5 bases each). Trimming left V 3 bases short and J 0 bases short, with 34 bases between. This CDR3 region has 22 residues. Per the germline V gene, CDR1 is GEAIGNYY and CDR2 is EKD. The CDR3: CACDSLPNLLGRTLGNTDKLIF. CDR3 in DNA: TGTGCCTGTGACTCGCTTCCAAATCTGCTGGGTCGAACCCTTGGGAACACCGATAAACTCATCTTT.

Turning to this clone: Only one base separates this from a far larger clonotype, so it likely reflects a read error. Other nucleotide sequences in the sample specify the same CDR3. This sequence joins TRDV2 and TRDJ3, with 8 bases matching TRDD3. Germline values: CDR1 GEAIGNYY, CDR2 EKD. The CDR3 sequence is 22 residues long. This CDR3 is CACDTVEYTGGAASWDTRQMFF. Written as DNA, the CDR3 is TGTGCCTGTGACACGGTTGAATATACTGGGGGTGCCGCGTCCTGGGACACCCGACAAATGTTTTTC.

This clone has just a few counts. One base separates it from a far larger clone, so it is likely a read error. Other nucleotide sequences in the sample specify the same CDR3. The chain joins TRDV2 to TRDJ1; 9 bases are a match to TRDD3. Germline CDR1 is GEAIGNYY and CDR2 is EKD. This CDR3 is 16 amino acids long. The CDR3 region is CACDLLGDFNTDKLIF. DNA for the CDR3: TGTGCCTGTGACTTACTGGGGGACTTCAACACTGATAAACTCATCTTT.

Remarks on this clone: With a far larger clone one base away, a read error is the likely cause. The chain uses TRDV2 and TRDJ1; 9 bases are a match to TRDD3. V shed 3 bases, J shed 6 bases, and the junction held 7 bases outside the gene matches. Germline V lookup: CDR1 GEAIGNYY, CDR2 EKD. The CDR3 runs to 14 residues. CDR3 residues: CACDRLGESNKLIF. DNA for the CDR3: TGTGCCTGTGACCGACTGGGGGAGTCCAATAAACTCATCTTT.